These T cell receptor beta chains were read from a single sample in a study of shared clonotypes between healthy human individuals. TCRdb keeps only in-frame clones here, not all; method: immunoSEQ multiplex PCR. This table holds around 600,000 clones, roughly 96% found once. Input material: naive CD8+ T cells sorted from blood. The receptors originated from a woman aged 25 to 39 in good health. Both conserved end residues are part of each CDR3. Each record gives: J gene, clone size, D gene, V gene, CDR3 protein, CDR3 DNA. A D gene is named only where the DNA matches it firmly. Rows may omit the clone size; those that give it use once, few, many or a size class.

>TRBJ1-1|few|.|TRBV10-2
CASSGSYAEAFF
TGCGCCAGCAGTGGCTCCTATGCGGAAGCTTTCTTT
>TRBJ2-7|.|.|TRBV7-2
CASSLGGTSYEQYF
TGTGCCAGCAGCTTAGGGGGGACATCGTACGAGCAGTACTTC
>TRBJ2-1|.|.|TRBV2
CASSEAWAGMNEQFF
TGTGCCAGCAGTGAGGCATGGGCGGGAATGAATGAGCAGTTCTTC
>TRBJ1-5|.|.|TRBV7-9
CASSFPGQPQHF
TGTGCCAGCAGCTTTCCAGGACAGCCCCAGCATTTT
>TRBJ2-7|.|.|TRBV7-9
CASSSSPYEQYF
TGTGCCAGCAGTTCAAGCCCCTACGAGCAGTACTTC
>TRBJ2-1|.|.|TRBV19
CASSIVSFLYNEQFF
TGTGCCAGTAGTATAGTGAGCTTCCTCTACAATGAGCAGTTCTTC
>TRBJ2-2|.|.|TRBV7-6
CASSSTNRDFRFPGELFF
TGTGCCAGCAGCTCAACCAACCGGGACTTCCGATTCCCCGGGGAGCTGTTTTTT
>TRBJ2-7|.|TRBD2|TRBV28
CASSFPRTSETYEQYF
TGTGCCAGCAGTTTTCCTCGGACTAGCGAGACCTACGAGCAGTACTTC
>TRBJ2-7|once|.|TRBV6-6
CASSSGLSSYEQYF
TGTGCCAGCAGTTCCGGCCTGAGCTCCTACGAGCAGTACTTC
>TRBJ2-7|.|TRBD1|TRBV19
CASSPWDRTYEQYF
TGTGCCAGTTCACCCTGGGACAGAACCTACGAGCAGTACTTC
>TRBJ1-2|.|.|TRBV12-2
CASRWLALGWETYGYTF
TGTGCAAGTCGCTGGTTGGCCCTAGGGTGGGAGACATATGGCTACACCTTC
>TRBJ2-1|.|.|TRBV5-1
CASSPTSIYEQFF
TGCGCCAGCAGCCCTACTAGCATTTATGAGCAGTTCTTC
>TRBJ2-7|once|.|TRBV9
CASSVEGGSYEQYF
TGTGCCAGCAGCGTAGAAGGGGGTTCCTACGAGCAGTACTTC
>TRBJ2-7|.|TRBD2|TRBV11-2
CASSPGTSGFYEQYF
TGTGCCAGCAGCCCCGGGACTAGCGGGTTTTACGAGCAGTACTTC
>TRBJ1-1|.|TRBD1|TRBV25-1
CASSGDRVLNTEAFF
TGTGCCAGCAGTGGAGACAGGGTCCTGAACACTGAAGCTTTCTTT